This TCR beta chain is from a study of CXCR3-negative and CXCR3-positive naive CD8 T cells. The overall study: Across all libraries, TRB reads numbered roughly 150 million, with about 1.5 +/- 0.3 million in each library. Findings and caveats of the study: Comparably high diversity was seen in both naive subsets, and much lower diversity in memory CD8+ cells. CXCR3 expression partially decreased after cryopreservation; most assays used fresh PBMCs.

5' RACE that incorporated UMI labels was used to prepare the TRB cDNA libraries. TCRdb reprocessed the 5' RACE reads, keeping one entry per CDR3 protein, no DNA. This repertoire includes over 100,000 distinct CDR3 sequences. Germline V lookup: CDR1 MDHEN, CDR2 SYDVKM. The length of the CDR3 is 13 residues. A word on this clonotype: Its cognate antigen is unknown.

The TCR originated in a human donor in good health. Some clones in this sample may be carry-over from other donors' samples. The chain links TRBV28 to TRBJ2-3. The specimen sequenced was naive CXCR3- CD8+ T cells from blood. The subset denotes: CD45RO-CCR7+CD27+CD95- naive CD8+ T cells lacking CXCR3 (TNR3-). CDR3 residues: CASSSEFVDTQYF.